This T cell receptor beta chain stems from a study of CD8+ T cells in alopecia areata. Study-wide results and limits: Scalp data also include sequences from resident alphabeta T cells of normal skin.

RNA was extracted and reverse transcribed into cDNA as the sequencing template. The data were produced by immunoSEQ multiplex PCR, yet TCRdb's version contains in-frame clones alone and is incomplete. The sample includes about 200,000 clones, 57% of them seen just once. In the case of this clone: Its antigen is currently unknown.

V shed 3 bases, J shed 2 bases, and the junction held 5 bases outside the gene matches. The CDR3 loop spans 14 amino acids. In germline, CDR1 is GTSNPN, CDR2 SVGIG (reference sequence). Researchers took lesional scalp punch biopsies and peripheral blood from people who were alopecia areata patients. This TCR was recovered from a human donor with alopecia areata. The chain uses TRBV30 and TRBJ1-1; 8 bases line up with TRBD1. Sequenced here: CD4+ T cells sorted from blood, sampled at week 0. The chain's CDR3 is CAWSLGTGNTEAFF. DNA of the CDR3: TGTGCCTGGAGCCTCGGGACAGGAAACACTGAAGCTTTCTTT. The full variable domain, its missing parts supplied by reference TRBV30 and TRBJ1-1, is SQTIHQWPATLVQPVGSPLSLECTVEGTSNPNLYWYRQAAGRGLQLLFYSVGIGQISSEVPQNLSASRPQDRQFILSSKKLLLSDSGFYLCAWSLGTGNTEAFFGQGTRLTVV.